This entry describes one T cell receptor beta chain. Study donors comprised healthy, HIV-negative adults devoid of recent acute infection or vaccination. Splitting of CD4+ cells produced CD45RA+ naive and CD45RA-negative memory subsets. Clones were sequenced by immunoSEQ multiplex PCR, and TCRdb holds only the in-frame ones, with some missing. The repertoire holds nearly 750,000 clones, with around 70% as singletons. The data were obtained in a study of shared clonotypes between healthy human individuals. Study information: Those who served as donors were two women and a few men between the ages of 18 and 49.

Sequencing input: memory CD4+ T cells sorted from blood. Subset specified: CD45RA-negative fraction. This TCR was sampled from a woman in her twenties or thirties in good health.

The CDR3 loop is CSARGIYEQYF. The DNA of the CDR3 is TGCAGTGCTAGGGGAATCTACGAGCAGTACTTC. The chain employs TRBV20-1 and TRBJ2-7; unclear D gene. Trimming stripped 3 bases from V and 3 bases from J, with 6 bases between. Germline CDR1 and CDR2: DFQATT and SNEGSKA (reference sequence). The CDR3 sequence is 11 residues long.